The 22 T cell receptor beta chains below all came from one sample that was sequenced in a study of cytotoxic CD8 clonotypes in ibrutinib-treated CLL. The method was immunoSEQ multiplex PCR; TCRdb's version includes in-frame clones alone and lacks a portion of them. The data hold approximately 100,000 clones, with 50% to 65% observed a single time. The sequencing here drew on PBMCs, taken after 24 months of ibrutinib treatment. Every receptor here comes from a human donor with chronic lymphocytic leukemia.

The V and J genes are TRBV7-6 and TRBJ2-3; the D is unclear. With 2 bases removed from V and 0 bases from J, the gap between germline ends came to 12 bases. Germline CDR1 and CDR2: SGHVS and FNYEAQ. This CDR3 comprises 16 residues. CDR3 protein: CASSLNSFVSTDTQYF. DNA of the CDR3: TGTGCCAGCAGCTTAAATAGTTTTGTAAGCACAGATACGCAGTATTTT.

This clone came up a few times. The gene calls are TRBV5-1 and TRBJ1-6; unclear D gene. The germline V gene encodes CDR1 SGHRS and CDR2 YFSETQ. The CDR3 covers 15 residues. The V end lost 3 bases, the J end lost 5 bases, and 12 bases lay between the germline ends. Here the CDR3 reads CASSSPGSNNSPLHF. Here the CDR3 DNA reads TGCGCCAGCAGCTCGCCGGGGTCCAATAATTCACCCCTCCACTTT.

The chain couples TRBV27 to TRBJ2-1; 11 bases are shared with TRBD2. V lost 6 bases to trimming and J lost 7 bases; unmatched junction nucleotides: 8. This CDR3 is 15 amino acids long. Per the germline V gene, CDR1 is MNHEY and CDR2 is SMNVEV (reference sequence). The CDR3 region has the DNA TGTGCCAGCAGCTCGGTCGGACTAGCGGGTAATGAGCAGTTCTTC. This gives the protein CASSSVGLAGNEQFF.

This clone turned up a few times. V and J are TRBV29-1 and TRBJ2-7, with a tentative D call TRBD1 (5 bases). This CDR3 contains 12 residues. Germline CDR1 is SQVTM and CDR2 is ANQGSEA. The ends were cut back, 4 bases at V and 5 bases at J, with 12 bases in the middle. CDR3 in DNA: TGCAGCGTTGTAGCAGGGATGAACGAGCAGTACTTC. This gives the protein CSVVAGMNEQYF.

This clone was counted between two and nine times. This rearrangement joins TRBV2 to TRBJ2-5; D is unclear. Trimming took 2 bases from V and 5 from J, leaving 15 bases between them. Germline CDR1 SNHLY, CDR2 FYNNEI. This CDR3 contains 15 residues. This chain's CDR3 is CASSEQDRSLETQYF. In nucleotides, the CDR3 is TGTGCCAGCAGTGAACAGGACCGTAGCTTGGAGACCCAGTACTTC.

This chain connects TRBV5-8 to TRBJ1-4; tentatively, D is TRBD1 (5 bases). The CDR3 contains 16 residues. V was shortened by 6 bases and J by 7 bases, with 22 bases between the two germline ends. Germline V gene sequence: CDR1 SGHTS, CDR2 YDEGEE. The CDR3 bases are TGTGCCAGCAACTTTCCCTCCGGGACGGGGGGTGAAAAACTGTTTTTT. Translation gives CASNFPSGTGGEKLFF.

V and J are TRBV11-3 and TRBJ2-7; D uncertain. The germline V gene has CDR1 SGHNT and CDR2 YENEEA. The CDR3 extends over 13 amino acids. V lost 2 bases, J lost 4 bases, and 9 bases lay in between. The CDR3 loop is CASSLSARYEQYF. Here the CDR3 DNA reads TGTGCCAGCAGCTTATCCGCCCGGTACGAGCAGTACTTC.

The V gene is TRBV11-3, the J gene TRBJ2-2; 7 bases are shared with TRBD1. With 4 bases clipped from V and 9 bases from J, the junction kept 8 bases outside the gene matches. Germline V CDR1 and CDR2: SGHNT, YENEEA. This CDR3 has 14 residues. The CDR3 sequence: CASSSTGMGRELFF. The CDR3 DNA follows: TGTGCCAGCAGCTCGACAGGGATGGGGAGGGAGCTGTTTTTT. Full variable domain (outside the CDR3, taken from reference TRBV11-3 and TRBJ2-2): EAGVVQSPRYKIIEKKQPVAFWCNPISGHNTLYWYLQNLGQGPELLIRYENEEAVDDSQLPKDRFSAERLKGVDSTLKIQPAELGDSAVYLCASSSTGMGRELFFGEGSRLTVL.

In this sample, this clone turned up a few times. The chain recombines TRBV5-6 with TRBJ2-5, with D perhaps TRBD1 (6 bases). V was cut by 0 bases and J by 5 bases, with 17 bases left in between. The CDR3 spans 16 residues. The germline V gene encodes CDR1 SGHDT and CDR2 YYEEEE. CDR3 protein: CASSLVTGLVQETQYF. The CDR3 DNA follows: TGTGCCAGCAGCTTGGTCACAGGGTTGGTACAGGAGACCCAGTACTTC.

V gene TRBV4-1 combines with J gene TRBJ2-1, with D perhaps TRBD2 (6 bases). The CDR3 has 12 amino acids. Per germline, CDR1 MGHRA and CDR2 YSYEKL. V was pared by 4 bases and J by 10 bases, with 11 bases between. The CDR3 DNA follows: TGCGCCAGCAGCCTGGATCGGGGGGAGCAGTTCTTC. As protein: CASSLDRGEQFF.

This clone appeared a few times. The V and J genes are TRBV5-1 and TRBJ2-7, with D maybe TRBD1 (5 bases). The CDR3 runs to 14 residues. With 0 bases removed from V and 2 bases from J, the gap between germline ends came to 9 bases. The germline V gene has CDR1 SGHRS and CDR2 YFSETQ. CDR3 amino acids: CASSLDFRAYEQYF. Here the CDR3 DNA reads TGCGCCAGCAGCTTGGATTTCAGGGCCTACGAGCAGTACTTC.

V is TRBV30 and J is TRBJ2-3, with D possibly TRBD1 on 6 matching bases. This CDR3 is built from 15 residues. In germline, CDR1 is GTSNPN, CDR2 SVGIG (reference sequence). The CDR3, as DNA: TGTACTACCCGAACCCGTCAGGGGAGCACAGATACGCAGTATTTT. It translates to CTTRTRQGSTDTQYF. The complete variable domain, with remaining parts taken from reference TRBV30 and TRBJ2-3, reads SQTIHQWPATLVQPVGSPLSLECTVEGTSNPNLYWYRQAAGRGLQLLFYSVGIGQISSEVPQNLSASRPQDRQFILSSKKLLLSDSGFYLCTTRTRQGSTDTQYFGPGTRLTVL.

This clone was seen a few times. The rearrangement links TRBV30 to TRBJ1-4, with D hard to call. Germline lookup yields CDR1 GTSNPN and CDR2 SVGIG (reference sequence). V shed 4 bases and J shed 4 bases, with 13 bases lying between them. The CDR3 totals 14 residues. DNA for the CDR3: TGTGCCTGGACCCAAGGTTATGGTAATGAAAAACTGTTTTTT. It yields the protein CAWTQGYGNEKLFF.

In DNA, the CDR3 is TGTGCCAGCAGTTTATGGGAGCAAGCTGTGGGAAGCCAAGGCTACACCTTC. Translating it yields CASSLWEQAVGSQGYTF. The rearrangement uses TRBV28 and TRBJ1-2; no firm D call. Trimming cost V 0 bases and J 8 bases, with 22 bases left between them. This CDR3 is 17 amino acids long. CDR1 is MDHEN, CDR2 SYDVKM, per germline.

In its sample, this clone was seen a few times. The rearrangement joins TRBV13 to TRBJ1-2; 8 bases map to TRBD1. The CDR3 is 15 amino acids. Germline assignment: CDR1 PRHDT and CDR2 FYEKMQ (reference sequence). With V trimmed by 4 bases and J by 2 bases, 6 bases remained unmatched. The CDR3 DNA is TGTGCCAGCAGCTCACGACAGGGGTCCAACTATGGCTACACCTTC. The encoded protein is CASSSRQGSNYGYTF.

The gene calls are TRBV6-5 and TRBJ1-3, with D unresolved. From germline, CDR1 is MNHEY and CDR2 SVGAGI. The CDR3 covers 13 residues. Trimming stripped 0 bases from V and 4 bases from J, with 4 bases between. The CDR3 here is CASSYSWGNTIYF. The CDR3 DNA reads as TGTGCCAGCAGTTACTCGTGGGGAAACACCATATATTTT.

The chain is built from TRBV5-5 and TRBJ1-6, with a possible D match to TRBD1 (6 bases). This CDR3 spans 16 amino acids. V was shortened by 4 bases and J by 8 bases, with 19 bases between the two germline ends. The V gene's germline CDR1 is SGHKS and CDR2 YYEKEE (reference sequence). CDR3 loop: CASSETGRREDSPLHF. CDR3 nucleotides: TGTGCCAGCAGCGAAACAGGGCGTCGGGAGGATTCACCCCTCCACTTT.

This chain links TRBV6-6 with TRBJ1-6; no clear D gene. The CDR3 loop spans 13 amino acids. V lost 11 bases and J lost 9, with 17 bases in between. Germline V gene sequence: CDR1 MNHNY, CDR2 SVGAGI (reference sequence). CDR3 DNA: TGTGCCGTAGGGAGCGGGAAGGGTTCACCCCTCCACTTT. Translating gives CAVGSGKGSPLHF.

J is TRBJ2-7 and V is TRBV7-6; no firm D call. CDR3 length equals 14 residues. V was clipped by 1 base and J by 7 bases, with 14 bases between them. The germline CDR1 and CDR2 sequences are SGHVS and FNYEAQ. The CDR3 DNA sequence: TGTGCCAGCAGCTTAGGTGTAAAACCCGAAGAGCAGTACTTC. This encodes CASSLGVKPEEQYF.

V usage is TRBV6-6 and J usage is TRBJ2-3; a weak D match, TRBD1 (6 bases). CDR3 length: 15 residues. The V gene's germline CDR1 is MNHNY and CDR2 SVGAGI (reference sequence). V was trimmed by 7 bases and J by 1 base, leaving 15 bases between them. DNA of the CDR3: TGTGCCAGCAAGAGAAATGCAGGGGGCACAGATACGCAGTATTTT. Its protein product is CASKRNAGGTDTQYF.

The chain recombines TRBV5-4 with TRBJ2-7; the match to TRBD1 covers 10 bases. With 2 bases clipped from V and 6 bases from J, the junction kept 8 bases outside the gene matches. The CDR3 has 15 residues. Germline lookup yields CDR1 SGHNT and CDR2 YYREEE (reference sequence). This CDR3 reads CASSFFRTGGGEQYF. DNA of the CDR3: TGTGCCAGCAGCTTTTTTCGGACAGGGGGAGGCGAGCAGTACTTC.

The chain employs TRBV7-3 and TRBJ1-5, with a possible D match to TRBD1 (6 bases). The CDR3 has 16 amino acids. V was clipped by 4 bases and J by 1 base, with 14 bases between them. From germline, CDR1 is SGHTA and CDR2 FQGTGA. CDR3 in amino acids: CASSSGPGHSNQPQHF. The CDR3 DNA sequence: TGTGCCAGCAGCTCAGGCCCGGGACACAGCAATCAGCCCCAGCATTTT. The full variable domain, in which reference TRBV7-3 and TRBJ1-5 provide the parts outside the CDR3, is GAGVSQTPSNKVTEKGKYVELRCDPISGHTALYWYRQSLGQGPEFLIYFQGTGAADDSGLPNDRFFAVRPEGSVSTLKIQRTERGDSAVYLCASSSGPGHSNQPQHFGDGTRLSIL.